This T cell receptor (beta chain) was recorded in a study of T cell repertoires in cytomegalovirus infection. Study observations and caveats: Cumulated frequencies of public TCR beta families served to identify carriers of CMV plus the relevant HLA.

In its sample, this clonotype was seen many times. Its antigen is unidentified. The CDR3 extends over 13 amino acids. Germline V gene sequence: CDR1 DFQATT, CDR2 SNEGSKA (reference sequence). V was pared by 5 bases and J by 6 bases, with 9 bases of the junction left unmatched. MiXCR was run by TCRdb on the reads, yielding one entry per CDR3 protein. Counted here are some 940,000 distinct CDR3 sequences, around a third occurring once; the ten biggest clones make up 11% to 15%. The receptor was derived from a human donor in good health (CMV status not recorded). Some clones in this sample may be carry-over from other donors' samples. Sequencing was performed on cultured CD8+ T cells from PBMCs, taken from culture after CMV antigen stimulation. This chain uses TRBV20-1 with TRBJ1-1; 7 bases line up with TRBD1. The CDR3 DNA sequence: TGCAGTGCTCCACAGGGGTCACGAGCTGAAGCTTTCTTT. Protein: CSAPQGSRAEAFF.